These 30 T cell receptor beta chains were sequenced from one sample in a study of cytomegalovirus exposure and HLA in healthy donors. PCR involved 60 Vbeta and 13 Jbeta primers. Assay used: immunoSEQ multiplex PCR; TCRdb lists only in-frame clones, some missing. Among 150,000 to 200,000 clones listed, around 82% were seen once. The specimen sequenced was PBMCs. These receptor sequences come from a young man in good health and CMV-seronegative.

V usage is TRBV9 and J usage is TRBJ1-3; TRBD1 is a possible D gene (6 bases). The CDR3 consists of 14 residues. V lost 5 bases, J lost 0 bases, and 9 bases lay in between. Germline assignment: CDR1 SGDLS and CDR2 YYNGEE. In DNA form, the CDR3 reads TGTGCCAGCAGGCCGGACAGCTCTGGAAACACCATATATTTT. Protein: CASRPDSSGNTIYF.

The CDR3 DNA reads as TGTGCCAGCAGCGAACGGGAGGGAAAATTCACAGATACGCAGTATTTT. This codes for CASSEREGKFTDTQYF. V is TRBV5-4 and J is TRBJ2-3, with 8 nucleotides matching TRBD2. The ends lost 4 bases at V and 2 bases at J; junction bases unmatched: 9. CDR3 size: 16 residues. From germline, CDR1 is SGHNT and CDR2 YYREEE (reference sequence).

J is TRBJ1-3 and V is TRBV18; tentatively, D is TRBD1 (5 bases). The CDR3 sequence is 16 residues long. V lost 3 bases, J lost 4 bases, and 16 bases lay in between. Per germline, CDR1 KGHSH and CDR2 LQKENI. CDR3 amino acids: CASSPQTAGSGNTIYF. The CDR3 DNA reads TGTGCCAGCTCACCCCAGACTGCAGGGTCCGGAAACACCATATATTTT. Supplemented by reference TRBV18 and TRBJ1-3, the full variable domain reads NAGVMQNPRHLVRRRGQEARLRCSPMKGHSHVYWYRQLPEEGLKFMVYLQKENIIDESGMPKERFSAEFPKEGPSILRIQQVVRGDSAAYFCASSPQTAGSGNTIYFGEGSWLTVV.

The rearrangement links TRBV7-2 to TRBJ1-6; 8 bases are shared with TRBD1. The CDR3 sequence is 13 residues long. Unmatched junction bases numbered 7, after V lost 6 bases and J lost 12 bases. Germline CDR1 is SGHTA and CDR2 is FQGNSA. CDR3 sequence (DNA): TGTGCCAGCAGAGTGGTCAGGGGGCAACCCCTCCACTTT. Its protein is CASRVVRGQPLHF.

V and J are TRBV14 and TRBJ2-1; 7 bases match TRBD2. V lost 4 bases and J lost 9; bases outside the gene matches: 6. The CDR3 loop spans 13 amino acids. Germline V gene data show CDR1 as SGHDN and CDR2 as FVKESK. The CDR3 here is CASSPRLAGEQFF. The CDR3 DNA reads as TGTGCCAGCAGCCCACGACTAGCCGGTGAGCAGTTCTTC.

The chain has TRBV6-5 and TRBJ1-6; D remains ambiguous. This CDR3 spans 13 amino acids. Germline CDR1 and CDR2: MNHEY and SVGAGI. Trimming shortened V by 6 bases and J by 10 bases, and 13 bases separated the two germline ends. This CDR3 is CASSHKEYSPLHF. The CDR3 DNA follows: TGTGCCAGCAGCCACAAGGAGTACTCACCCCTCCACTTT.

The V gene is TRBV5-1, the J gene TRBJ2-7, with 8 bases lining up with TRBD2. The J segment lost 4 bases and the V segment lost 2 bases, leaving 5 bases of the junction unmatched. Germline CDR1 SGHRS, CDR2 YFSETQ. There are 14 residues in the CDR3. The CDR3 loop reads CASSFGGGQYEQYF. The CDR3 region has the DNA TGCGCCAGCAGCTTCGGGGGGGGCCAGTACGAGCAGTACTTC.

The chain joins TRBV7-9 to TRBJ2-5, with 12 bases identical to TRBD1. Germline-derived CDR1 and CDR2 are SEHNR and FQNEAQ (reference sequence). CDR3 length equals 15 residues. V gave up 5 bases and J gave up 5 bases; unmatched junction bases: 6. The CDR3 region has the DNA TGTGCCAGCAGCCCCGGGACAGGGGGCGGTGAGACCCAGTACTTC. Protein: CASSPGTGGGETQYF.

V and J are TRBV6-1 and TRBJ2-5; 7 bases are shared with TRBD1. Per the germline V gene, CDR1 is MNHNS and CDR2 is SASEGT. This CDR3 region has 14 residues. Losses at the gene ends were 2 bases for V and 5 bases for J; bases not matched to a gene: 5. The CDR3 DNA sequence: TGTGCCAGCAGTGAATCTACAGGGGTGGAGACCCAGTACTTC. Its protein product is CASSESTGVETQYF.

V usage is TRBV19 and J usage is TRBJ1-6; 10 positions agree with TRBD1. Germline-derived CDR1 and CDR2 are LNHDA and SQIVND (reference sequence). Trimming took 7 bases from V and 7 from J; bases not matched to a gene: 7. The CDR3 spans 15 residues. The CDR3 region is CASTPPGQGNSPLHF. The CDR3 coding sequence is TGTGCCAGTACACCTCCGGGACAGGGGAATTCACCCCTCCACTTT. The whole variable domain, remainder taken from reference TRBV19 and TRBJ1-6, is DGGITQSPKYLFRKEGQNVTLSCEQNLNHDAMYWYRQDPGQGLRLIYYSQIVNDFQKGDIAEGYSVSREKKESFPLTVTSAQKNPTAFYLCASTPPGQGNSPLHFGNGTRLTVT.

CDR3 in amino acids: CASSLTGTSGSDEQFF. The CDR3, as DNA: TGTGCCAGCAGCCTAACCGGGACTAGCGGGAGCGATGAGCAGTTCTTC. The chain is built from TRBV4-2 and TRBJ2-1, with TRBD2 matching over 14 bases. The CDR3 totals 16 residues. CDR1 is LGHNA, CDR2 YNFKEQ, per germline. The V segment lost 4 bases and the J segment 8 bases; nucleotides outside the gene matches: 7.

The chain has TRBV14 and TRBJ2-7, with D unresolved. Trimming cost V 1 base and J 6 bases, with 10 bases left between them. This CDR3 region has 13 residues. Germline loops: CDR1 SGHDN, CDR2 FVKESK. The CDR3 DNA reads as TGTGCCAGCAGCCAAGGACACGCAAGCGAGCAGTACTTC. Encoded protein: CASSQGHASEQYF.

The chain has TRBV28 and TRBJ2-1; weak D call: TRBD1 (5 bases). Germline lookup yields CDR1 MDHEN and CDR2 SYDVKM. Trimming took off 3 bases at V and 10 bases at J, with 22 bases between the two ends. The CDR3 is 16 residues long. The CDR3 sequence: CASSFRAQGPSREQFF. CDR3 nucleotides: TGTGCCAGCAGTTTTCGGGCGCAGGGCCCTAGTAGAGAGCAGTTCTTC.

This clone has just a few counts. The chain has TRBV10-1 and TRBJ1-1, with a possible D match to TRBD1 (5 bases). The CDR3 spans 12 residues. Germline V gene sequence: CDR1 WNHNN, CDR2 SYGVQD (reference sequence). The V and J ends lost 2 bases and 9 bases respectively, with 10 bases between them. The CDR3 protein is CASSEAQGKAFF. CDR3 DNA sequence: TGCGCCAGCAGTGAGGCCCAGGGTAAAGCTTTCTTT.

V gene TRBV7-2 combines with J gene TRBJ1-2; 8 bases align to TRBD1. V shed 1 base and J 7 bases; nucleotides not matched to a gene: 8. In germline, CDR1 is SGHTA, CDR2 FQGNSA. CDR3 length equals 15 residues. For the CDR3, the DNA is TGTGCCAGCAGCTTAGTCCCCGGACAGGGTGGTGGCTACACCTTC. Protein product: CASSLVPGQGGGYTF.

The chain has TRBV5-1 and TRBJ2-5; TRBD1 agrees at 9 bases. V lost 4 bases to trimming and J lost 5 bases; unmatched junction nucleotides: 6. This CDR3 region has 14 residues. Germline V gene lookup returns CDR1 SGHRS and CDR2 YFSETQ. The CDR3 loop is CASSPGTGWETQYF. The CDR3 region has the DNA TGCGCCAGCAGCCCCGGGACAGGGTGGGAGACCCAGTACTTC. The full variable domain, its missing parts supplied by reference TRBV5-1 and TRBJ2-5, is KAGVTQTPRYLIKTRGQQVTLSCSPISGHRSVSWYQQTPGQGLQFLFEYFSETQRNKGNFPGRFSGRQFSNSRSEMNVSTLELGDSALYLCASSPGTGWETQYFGPGTRLLVL.

The V gene is TRBV30, the J gene TRBJ1-5; no clear D gene. Per germline, CDR1 GTSNPN and CDR2 SVGIG (reference sequence). With 5 bases removed from V and 4 bases from J, the gap between germline ends came to 12 bases. The CDR3 covers 13 residues. The CDR3 coding sequence is TGTGCCTGGTCCCAGCCAGGTAATCAGCCCCAGCATTTT. Translated, it gives CAWSQPGNQPQHF.

The chain combines TRBV10-1 with TRBJ2-3; 16 nucleotides agree with TRBD2. V shed 4 bases, J shed 5 bases, and the junction held 3 bases outside the gene matches. The CDR3 consists of 16 residues. Germline CDR1 reads WNHNN; CDR2 reads SYGVQD (reference sequence). Here the CDR3 reads CASSGGLAGGQDTQYF. In nucleotides, the CDR3 is TGCGCCAGCAGTGGGGGACTAGCGGGGGGGCAAGATACGCAGTATTTT.

The rearrangement uses TRBV5-1 and TRBJ2-3; weak D call: TRBD2 (6 bases). This CDR3 is 15 amino acids long. Germline V gene sequence: CDR1 SGHRS, CDR2 YFSETQ. Trimming pared 0 bases from V and 5 bases from J, leaving 13 bases between. The CDR3 here is CASSLGDRDLDTQYF. The DNA for the CDR3 is TGCGCCAGCAGCTTGGGGGACCGGGACTTAGATACGCAGTATTTT.

The chain is built from TRBV7-2 and TRBJ2-1, with D possibly matching TRBD1 (5 bases). The V and J ends lost 4 bases and 4 bases respectively, with 14 bases between them. The CDR3 loop spans 15 amino acids. The germline V gene has CDR1 SGHTA and CDR2 FQGNSA. The CDR3 reads CASSSGHGPYNEQFF. The CDR3 DNA sequence: TGTGCCAGCAGCTCCGGACACGGTCCATACAATGAGCAGTTCTTC.

This chain connects TRBV4-1 to TRBJ2-7, with D maybe TRBD2 (5 bases). The CDR3 extends over 16 amino acids. Between the trimmed V and J ends, which lost 0 bases and 3 bases, there was a span of 15 bases. CDR1 and CDR2 from the germline V gene are MGHRA and YSYEKL. In nucleotides, the CDR3 is TGCGCCAGCAGCCAAGATCAGCTCGGTGAGGGCTACGAGCAGTACTTC. This sequence encodes CASSQDQLGEGYEQYF.

The chain carries TRBV5-1 and TRBJ1-2; a weak D match, TRBD1 (5 bases). Germline loops: CDR1 SGHRS, CDR2 YFSETQ. The CDR3 runs to 14 residues. The V end was cut by 5 bases, the J end by 4 bases, with 15 bases between. CDR3 residues: CASSLRQNPYGYTF. CDR3 in DNA: TGCGCCAGCAGTTTACGACAGAATCCCTATGGCTACACCTTC.

This clone was found a few times. This chain connects TRBV25-1 to TRBJ1-5; D is possibly TRBD1 (6 bases). Germline V gives CDR1 MGHDK, CDR2 SYGVNS. This CDR3 is 14 amino acids long. The V and J ends lost 1 base and 3 bases respectively, with 7 bases between them. This CDR3 is CASSEWDTNQPQHF. CDR3 nucleotides: TGTGCCAGCAGTGAATGGGACACCAATCAGCCCCAGCATTTT.

The chain joins TRBV30 to TRBJ2-5; TRBD2 matches at 8 bases. The CDR3 extends over 13 amino acids. Germline V CDR1 and CDR2: GTSNPN, SVGIG (reference sequence). The CDR3 is CSLGPGGVETQYF. DNA of the CDR3: TGTTCTCTTGGGCCCGGGGGGGTCGAGACCCAGTACTTC. The variable domain in full, completed from reference TRBV30 and TRBJ2-5, reads SQTIHQWPATLVQPVGSPLSLECTVEGTSNPNLYWYRQAAGRGLQLLFYSVGIGQISSEVPQNLSASRPQDRQFILSSKKLLLSDSGFYLCSLGPGGVETQYFGPGTRLLVL.

The chain couples TRBV7-2 to TRBJ2-5, with a tentative D call TRBD1 (7 bases). This CDR3 contains 13 residues. Germline V gene sequence: CDR1 SGHTA, CDR2 FQGNSA. V dropped 3 bases and J dropped 4 bases, with 9 bases sitting between them. The CDR3 protein is CASSFQGGETQYF. The CDR3 bases are TGTGCCAGCAGCTTTCAGGGGGGAGAGACCCAGTACTTC.

The gene calls are TRBV6-4 and TRBJ2-1, with 9 nucleotides matching TRBD2. Germline V lookup: CDR1 MRHNA, CDR2 SNTAGT. Trimming cost V 3 bases and J 4 bases; bases outside gene matches: 7. This CDR3 contains 16 residues. The CDR3 reads CASSENPSGEYNEQFF. As DNA, the CDR3 is TGTGCCAGCAGTGAAAATCCTAGCGGGGAGTACAATGAGCAGTTCTTC.

This sequence joins TRBV7-2 and TRBJ2-3; D is possibly TRBD1 (5 bases). Trimming cost V 1 base and J 1 base, with 9 bases left between them. The V gene's germline CDR1 is SGHTA and CDR2 FQGNSA. CDR3 length equals 15 residues. The CDR3 sequence: CASSLGQRRTDTQYF. CDR3 nucleotide sequence: TGTGCCAGCAGCTTAGGACAGAGACGCACAGATACGCAGTATTTT.

This sequence joins TRBV11-2 and TRBJ2-3; TRBD1 is a possible D gene (5 bases). V gave up 1 base and J gave up 3 bases, with 11 bases separating them. CDR1 and CDR2 from the germline V gene are SGHAT and FQNNGV. The CDR3 loop spans 15 amino acids. The CDR3: CASSLAPGSTDTQYF. CDR3 sequence (DNA): TGTGCCAGCAGCTTAGCTCCAGGGTCGACAGATACGCAGTATTTT.

This chain joins TRBV10-3 and TRBJ2-5; no definite D call. The V and J ends lost 0 bases and 5 bases respectively, with 4 bases between them. Germline CDR1 reads ENHRY; CDR2 reads SYGVKD. The CDR3 runs to 12 residues. As DNA, the CDR3 is TGTGCCATCAGTGAGTCTATGGAGACCCAGTACTTC. Translated, it gives CAISESMETQYF.

This clone was recorded a few times. This chain joins TRBV7-3 and TRBJ2-7; 11 nucleotides match TRBD2. Germline CDR1 is SGHTA and CDR2 is FQGTGA. The CDR3 spans 18 residues. V dropped 4 bases and J dropped 4; count of bases not matched to a gene: 15. CDR3 sequence (DNA): TGTGCCAGCAGCTCCCCTCTCTCTCTGACTAGCGGGATTTACGAGCAGTACTTC. The encoded protein is CASSSPLSLTSGIYEQYF.